This T cell receptor beta chain was observed in a study of cytomegalovirus exposure and HLA in healthy donors. Looking at the study overall: Unique TCR beta sequences numbering some 120 million came from 150 million to 200 million T cells in an earlier analysis.

Notes on this clone: The target antigen is unknown.

Study observations and caveats: Fewer N-insertions (relative to the approximately 670-donor mean) were reportedly seen in an Asian-associated ancestry cluster in a later analysis.

All the people who gave samples were healthy bone marrow donors. It was with 60 Vbeta and 13 Jbeta primers that the PCR ran. As originally analysed: Counted up in a later analysis, unique TCR beta chains came to roughly 80 million, with about 9.9 million shared. Data came from immunoSEQ multiplex PCR; TCRdb stores just in-frame clones and leaves some out. The V and J calls and clone size come from that table; D and trimming were worked out from the DNA. The repertoire includes some 150,000 clones, about 75% of them detected once, and approximately 1.5% sits in the top ten. Sequenced sample: PBMCs. This receptor was identified in a woman aged 35 to 49 in good health and CMV-seronegative.

The CDR3 loop reads CASSLLNLAGGRLDTQYF. The CDR3 DNA reads TGTGCCAGCAGCTTATTGAACCTAGCGGGGGGGCGGTTAGATACGCAGTATTTT. The chain combines TRBV7-2 with TRBJ2-3; TRBD2 matches at 12 bases. This CDR3 is built from 18 residues. The J segment lost 5 bases and the V segment lost 2 bases, leaving 11 bases of the junction unmatched. Germline V gene data show CDR1 as SGHTA and CDR2 as FQGNSA.